One sample yielded the 10 T cell receptor beta chains listed below, sequenced in a study of cytomegalovirus exposure and HLA in healthy donors. Measured with immunoSEQ multiplex PCR; TCRdb has only the in-frame clones, and not every one. The sample contains more than 300,000 clones, 80% to 90% of which appear only once. The sample comprised PBMCs. These receptors were obtained from a young woman in good health and CMV-seronegative.

In DNA form, the CDR3 reads TGTGCCAGCTCGGGACAGGGGATGCCCGGCTATGGCTACACCTTC. Amino acids: CASSGQGMPGYGYTF. This chain uses TRBV18 with TRBJ1-2, with TRBD1 matching over 10 bases. Germline-derived CDR1 and CDR2 are KGHSH and LQKENI. There are 15 residues in the CDR3. The J segment lost 4 bases and the V segment lost 6 bases, leaving 8 bases of the junction unmatched.

J is TRBJ2-7 and V is TRBV18; TRBD2 agrees at 9 bases. The CDR3 consists of 18 residues. Trimming removed 3 bases from V and 7 bases from J; junction bases left unmatched: 19. Germline V lookup: CDR1 KGHSH, CDR2 LQKENI. The CDR3 is CASSPPTSGIWAGGEQYF. The CDR3 nucleotides are TGTGCCAGCTCACCCCCGACTAGCGGAATATGGGCAGGAGGTGAGCAGTACTTC.

This clone was seen only a few times. The V and J genes are TRBV4-2 and TRBJ2-4; perhaps TRBD2 as D (5 bases). V gave up 0 bases and J gave up 8 bases, with 14 bases separating them. Germline lookup yields CDR1 LGHNA and CDR2 YNFKEQ. The CDR3 length is 15 residues. CDR3 sequence: CASSQEDQRSDIQYF. The CDR3 region has the DNA TGTGCCAGCAGCCAAGAGGATCAGCGGTCCGACATTCAGTACTTC.

Here the CDR3 DNA reads TGTGCCAGTAGTGTCCGACAGGGGAGCTACGAGCAGTACTTC. Protein sequence: CASSVRQGSYEQYF. This rearrangement joins TRBV19 to TRBJ2-7, with 8 bases lining up with TRBD1. The V segment lost 5 bases and the J segment 3 bases; nucleotides outside the gene matches: 6. The germline V gene encodes CDR1 LNHDA and CDR2 SQIVND (reference sequence). This CDR3 spans 14 amino acids. Full variable domain (remainder filled in from reference TRBV19 and TRBJ2-7): DGGITQSPKYLFRKEGQNVTLSCEQNLNHDAMYWYRQDPGQGLRLIYYSQIVNDFQKGDIAEGYSVSREKKESFPLTVTSAQKNPTAFYLCASSVRQGSYEQYFGPGTRLTVT.

Turning to this clone: This sample also contains other DNA sequences that code for the same CDR3. The chain couples TRBV7-2 to TRBJ2-1; 10 bases map to TRBD2. After removal of 4 bases from V and 4 bases from J, the junction contained 1 base not matched to a gene. The V gene's germline CDR1 is SGHTA and CDR2 FQGNSA. The CDR3 totals 14 residues. The CDR3 protein is CASSWTSGYNEQFF. CDR3 DNA: TGTGCCAGCAGCTGGACTAGCGGATACAATGAGCAGTTCTTC.

The chain links TRBV5-1 to TRBJ2-5, with 9 bases fitting TRBD2. The CDR3 extends over 13 amino acids. Germline V CDR1 and CDR2: SGHRS, YFSETQ. Trimming at V came to 4 bases and at J to 4 bases, leaving 2 bases not matched to a gene. CDR3 amino acids: CASSGTSLETQYF. Here the CDR3 DNA reads TGCGCCAGCAGCGGGACTAGCTTAGAGACCCAGTACTTC.

The rearrangement links TRBV5-4 to TRBJ2-7, with a weak D call TRBD2 (5 bases). V was trimmed by 0 bases and J by 4 bases, leaving 14 bases between them. Per the germline V gene, CDR1 is SGHNT and CDR2 is YYREEE (reference sequence). The CDR3 covers 15 residues. CDR3 protein: CASSLGLERNYEQYF. The CDR3, as DNA: TGTGCCAGCAGCTTGGGCTTGGAGCGGAATTACGAGCAGTACTTC.

The chain has TRBV7-8 and TRBJ2-5, with TRBD2 identical over 8 bases. V dropped 8 bases and J dropped 2; count of bases not matched to a gene: 4. The germline CDR1 and CDR2 sequences are SGHVS and FQNEAQ. This CDR3 region has 13 residues. The CDR3 DNA reads TGTGCCAGCGCTAGCGGGCAGCAAGAGACCCAGTACTTC. It yields the protein CASASGQQETQYF.

V and J are TRBV5-5 and TRBJ2-1, with D tentatively TRBD2 (5 bases). There are 13 residues in the CDR3. Trimming shortened V by 0 bases and J by 12 bases, and 13 bases separated the two germline ends. Germline CDR1 reads SGHKS; CDR2 reads YYEKEE (reference sequence). The CDR3 is CASSLASRVRQFF. The DNA for the CDR3 is TGTGCCAGCAGCTTGGCTAGCCGGGTGCGGCAGTTCTTC.

This clone was found once. The chain combines TRBV15 with TRBJ2-7; D possibly corresponds to TRBD2 (6 bases). The germline CDR1 and CDR2 sequences are LNHNV and YYDKDF (reference sequence). The CDR3 contains 15 residues. V shed 3 bases and J shed 0 bases, with 12 bases lying between them. CDR3 residues: CATSSGTSISYEQYF. CDR3 in DNA: TGTGCCACCAGCAGCGGAACTAGCATCTCCTACGAGCAGTACTTC.